Listed below are T cell receptor beta chains from one sample, sequenced in a study of vaccination and CD4 T cells after COVID-19. The antigens of these receptors remain unknown. MiXCR, run by TCRdb on the PCR reads, gives a single entry per CDR3 protein. Of approximately 17,000 distinct CDR3 sequences listed, less than 70% were seen once; the top ten hold about a fifth. The sample here was CD4+ T cells from blood, cultured in vitro, taken before SARS-CoV-2 vaccination. These receptors were taken from a human donor who had recovered from COVID-19. The CDR3 runs from the conserved cysteine through the conserved F or W. Fields, in order: clone size, J gene, V gene, D gene, CDR3 protein, CDR3 DNA. The D gene is left open where the match is weak. Size is omitted from some rows. Given values are once, few, many or a class for expanded clones.

clone_size: NA; j_call: TRBJ2-5; v_call: TRBV27; d_call: TRBD2; cdr3_aa: CASSSSGREETQYF; cdr3_nt: TGTGCCAGCAGTTCTAGCGGGAGGGAGGAGACCCAGTACTTC
clone_size: NA; j_call: TRBJ2-1; v_call: TRBV19; d_call: NA; cdr3_aa: CASSQGNEQFF; cdr3_nt: TGTGCCAGTAGTCAGGGGAATGAGCAGTTCTTC
clone_size: few; j_call: TRBJ2-2; v_call: TRBV6-4; d_call: NA; cdr3_aa: CASSDSVEGGTGELFF; cdr3_nt: TGTGCCAGCAGTGACTCTGTCGAAGGGGGCACCGGGGAGCTGTTTTTT
clone_size: few; j_call: TRBJ2-3; v_call: TRBV20-1; d_call: TRBD2; cdr3_aa: CSAYPTSGSGTQYF; cdr3_nt: TGCAGTGCATACCCGACTAGCGGGAGTGGTACGCAGTATTTT
clone_size: NA; j_call: TRBJ2-7; v_call: TRBV12-3/TRBV12-4; d_call: NA; cdr3_aa: CASSSGDAYSYEQYF; cdr3_nt: TGTGCCAGCAGTAGCGGAGACGCCTACTCCTACGAGCAGTACTTC
clone_size: NA; j_call: TRBJ1-6; v_call: TRBV10-3; d_call: NA; cdr3_aa: CAIGAPGWGSPLHF; cdr3_nt: TGTGCCATCGGAGCCCCAGGGTGGGGTTCACCCCTCCACTTT
clone_size: few; j_call: TRBJ1-6; v_call: TRBV24-1; d_call: NA; cdr3_aa: CATTVLNSPLHF; cdr3_nt: TGTGCCACGACAGTACTCAATTCACCCCTCCACTTT
clone_size: NA; j_call: TRBJ2-7; v_call: TRBV6-1; d_call: NA; cdr3_aa: CASSGRPLSYEQYF; cdr3_nt: TGTGCCAGCAGTGGTAGGCCCCTTTCATACGAGCAGTACTTC
clone_size: NA; j_call: TRBJ1-5; v_call: TRBV7-9; d_call: NA; cdr3_aa: CASSFDYQPQHF; cdr3_nt: TGTGCCAGCAGCTTCGACTATCAGCCCCAGCATTTT
clone_size: few; j_call: TRBJ2-7; v_call: TRBV20-1; d_call: TRBD1; cdr3_aa: CSASSDRGPNEQYF; cdr3_nt: TGCAGTGCTAGCTCGGACAGGGGGCCAAACGAGCAGTACTTC
clone_size: NA; j_call: TRBJ2-3; v_call: TRBV7-9; d_call: NA; cdr3_aa: CASSLLRGPGGTQYF; cdr3_nt: TGTGCCAGCAGCTTACTCAGAGGGCCTGGTGGGACGCAGTATTTT
clone_size: NA; j_call: TRBJ1-1; v_call: TRBV20-1; d_call: TRBD1; cdr3_aa: CSASRDRGRLRNTEAFF; cdr3_nt: TGCAGTGCTAGTCGGGACAGGGGAAGGTTGAGGAACACTGAAGCTTTCTTT
clone_size: NA; j_call: TRBJ1-5; v_call: TRBV5-1; d_call: NA; cdr3_aa: CASSEGIGQPQHF; cdr3_nt: TGCGCCAGCAGTGAGGGGATCGGGCAGCCCCAGCATTTT
clone_size: NA; j_call: TRBJ2-3; v_call: TRBV7-7; d_call: NA; cdr3_aa: CASSLAVDTDTQYF; cdr3_nt: TGTGCTAGCAGCTTAGCGGTAGACACAGATACGCAGTATTTT
clone_size: once; j_call: TRBJ1-1; v_call: TRBV10-3; d_call: NA; cdr3_aa: CAIRGSVNTEAFF; cdr3_nt: TGTGCCATCAGGGGGTCGGTGAACACTGAAGCTTTCTTT
clone_size: NA; j_call: TRBJ2-7; v_call: TRBV20-1; d_call: NA; cdr3_aa: CSAVRVGFEQYF; cdr3_nt: TGCAGTGCTGTTAGGGTAGGGTTCGAGCAGTACTTC
clone_size: few; j_call: TRBJ1-1; v_call: TRBV7-2; d_call: NA; cdr3_aa: CASSPQGGAYTEAFF; cdr3_nt: TGTGCCAGCAGCCCGCAAGGGGGGGCCTACACTGAAGCTTTCTTT
clone_size: NA; j_call: TRBJ1-1; v_call: TRBV7-2; d_call: NA; cdr3_aa: CASSLGFSLNTEAFF; cdr3_nt: TGTGCCAGCAGCTTAGGGTTCAGTTTGAACACTGAAGCTTTCTTT
clone_size: few; j_call: TRBJ2-4; v_call: TRBV7-2; d_call: NA; cdr3_aa: CASSLQSAAIQYF; cdr3_nt: TGTGCCAGCAGCTTACAGTCTGCGGCCATTCAGTACTTC
clone_size: NA; j_call: TRBJ2-5; v_call: TRBV28; d_call: TRBD2; cdr3_aa: CASSLSSGRGRQETQYF; cdr3_nt: TGTGCCAGCAGTTTGTCTAGCGGGAGAGGCCGGCAAGAGACCCAGTACTTC
clone_size: NA; j_call: TRBJ2-5; v_call: TRBV11-2; d_call: NA; cdr3_aa: CASSPLFAGIFPETQYF; cdr3_nt: TGTGCCAGCAGCCCGCTGTTTGCGGGAATCTTCCCAGAGACCCAGTACTTC
clone_size: NA; j_call: TRBJ2-3; v_call: TRBV7-9; d_call: TRBD2; cdr3_aa: CASSLPATGGRDTQYF; cdr3_nt: TGTGCCAGCAGCTTACCCGCGACGGGAGGGCGTGATACGCAGTATTTT
clone_size: once; j_call: TRBJ1-2; v_call: TRBV28; d_call: NA; cdr3_aa: CASGTLNYGYTF; cdr3_nt: TGTGCCAGCGGGACATTAAACTATGGCTACACCTTC
clone_size: NA; j_call: TRBJ2-1; v_call: TRBV7-8; d_call: NA; cdr3_aa: CASSRLEGREQFF; cdr3_nt: TGTGCCAGCAGCCGTCTCGAGGGCCGGGAGCAGTTCTTC
clone_size: medium-sized; j_call: TRBJ1-3; v_call: TRBV7-9; d_call: NA; cdr3_aa: CASSNGPANTIYF; cdr3_nt: TGTGCCAGCAGCAATGGGCCGGCAAACACCATATATTTT
clone_size: NA; j_call: TRBJ1-1; v_call: TRBV19; d_call: TRBD1; cdr3_aa: CASRIPLSTGGDTEAFF; cdr3_nt: TGTGCCAGTAGAATCCCTCTCTCGACAGGGGGTGACACTGAAGCTTTCTTT
clone_size: NA; j_call: TRBJ2-1; v_call: TRBV24-1; d_call: NA; cdr3_aa: CATSAGTEQFF; cdr3_nt: TGTGCCACCAGTGCGGGGACCGAGCAGTTCTTC
clone_size: few; j_call: TRBJ1-5; v_call: TRBV6-2/TRBV6-3; d_call: TRBD1; cdr3_aa: CASSYSTGWQPQHF; cdr3_nt: TGTGCCAGCAGTTACTCGACAGGGTGGCAGCCCCAGCATTTT
clone_size: NA; j_call: TRBJ2-7; v_call: TRBV2; d_call: NA; cdr3_aa: CASSATGISSYEQYF; cdr3_nt: TGTGCCAGCAGTGCCACAGGGATATCCTCCTACGAGCAGTACTTC
clone_size: few; j_call: TRBJ2-5; v_call: TRBV5-4; d_call: NA; cdr3_aa: CASSSPPGRQETQYF; cdr3_nt: TGTGCCAGCAGCTCGCCGCCAGGGCGACAAGAGACCCAGTACTTC